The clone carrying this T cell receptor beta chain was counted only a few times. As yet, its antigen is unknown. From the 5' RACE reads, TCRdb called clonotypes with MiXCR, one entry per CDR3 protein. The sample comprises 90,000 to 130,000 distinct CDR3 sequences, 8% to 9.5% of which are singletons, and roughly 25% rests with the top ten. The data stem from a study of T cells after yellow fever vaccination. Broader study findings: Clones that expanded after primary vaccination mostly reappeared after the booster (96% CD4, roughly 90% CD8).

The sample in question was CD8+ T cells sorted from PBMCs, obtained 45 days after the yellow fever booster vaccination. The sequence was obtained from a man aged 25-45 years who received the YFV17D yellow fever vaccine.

The CDR3 spells CATLPAASAYNEQFF. The CDR3 DNA sequence: TGTGCCACCCTGCCGGCTGCTAGCGCTTACAATGAGCAGTTCTTC. The chain carries TRBV24-1 and TRBJ2-1; a possible D gene is TRBD2 (6 bases). V lost 9 bases to trimming and J lost 4 bases, with 18 bases between them. Germline V gives CDR1 KGHDR, CDR2 SFDVKD. This CDR3 has 15 residues.